One sample yielded the 10 T cell receptor beta chains listed below, sequenced in a study of spatial heterogeneity in lung cancer. Time point of the sample: sample taken at primary tumor resection. TCRdb re-called the 5' RACE reads with MiXCR, one entry per CDR3 protein. This table has 75,000 or so distinct CDR3 sequences, around 7.3% appearing once. The sequences come from PBMCs, collected at surgery. The receptor source for this set is a male donor with early-stage non-small cell lung cancer.

This clonotype has a count of ten or more. This rearrangement joins TRBV30 to TRBJ1-1, with no clear D. CDR3 length: 13 residues. With 4 bases removed from V and 0 bases from J, the gap between germline ends came to 9 bases. In germline, CDR1 is GTSNPN, CDR2 SVGIG (reference sequence). The DNA of the CDR3 is TGTGCCTGGACGGAGATTATGAACACTGAAGCTTTCTTT. Amino acid sequence: CAWTEIMNTEAFF.

This clonotype came up many times. This sequence joins TRBV6-2 or TRBV6-3 and TRBJ2-1, with D possibly matching TRBD2 (6 bases). The ends were cut back, 6 bases at V and 6 bases at J, with 18 bases in the middle. CDR3 size: 15 residues. Germline lookup yields CDR1 MNHEY and CDR2 SVGEGT. CDR3 in amino acids: CASRSRGTGINEQFF. The CDR3 coding sequence is TGTGCCAGCAGGAGTAGAGGGACTGGAATCAATGAGCAGTTCTTC.

This clonotype occurred a few times. The gene calls are TRBV6-1 and TRBJ2-1; 7 positions agree with TRBD2. Germline V CDR1 and CDR2: MNHNS, SASEGT. The CDR3 runs to 17 residues. Trimming at V came to 6 bases and at J to 3 bases, leaving 14 bases not matched to a gene. CDR3 DNA: TGTGCCAGCAGAAAAAGAGCTAGCGGTACAAACTACAATGAGCAGTTCTTC. Its translation: CASRKRASGTNYNEQFF.

This clonotype was seen only a few times. The V gene is TRBV5-1, the J gene TRBJ1-1; D gene unclear. The V end was cut by 0 bases, the J end by 4 bases, with 13 bases between. This CDR3 is built from 15 residues. Germline CDR1 and CDR2: SGHRS and YFSETQ. CDR3 amino acids: CASSLGVVGGTEAFF. Written as DNA, the CDR3 is TGCGCCAGCAGCTTGGGAGTGGTGGGAGGCACTGAAGCTTTCTTT.

The chain recombines TRBV6-2 or TRBV6-3 with TRBJ2-1; possibly TRBD1 or TRBD2 for D (7 bases each). This CDR3 contains 17 residues. V was pared by 7 bases and J by 4 bases, with 23 bases between. CDR1 MNHEY and CDR2 SVGEGT come from the germline V gene. The CDR3 is CASTEGGGSPLYNEQFF. CDR3 DNA sequence: TGTGCCAGCACCGAAGGGGGCGGGAGCCCCTTATACAATGAGCAGTTCTTC.

In this sample, this clonotype turned up many times. At one of its ends the junction is not consistent with the germline gene, which may arise from a read error. The chain has TRBV5-1 and TRBJ1-2; TRBD1 agrees at 8 bases. The CDR3 is 15 amino acids. Germline loops: CDR1 SGHRS, CDR2 YFSETQ. In nucleotides, the CDR3 is TGTGCCAGCAGCTTGGACCTTCCACAGGGGGATGGCTACACCTTC. It codes for CASSLDLPQGDGYTF.

V and J are TRBV25-1 and TRBJ2-3; D may be TRBD2 (5 bases). Deletions cut 3 bases from V and 0 bases from J, with 16 bases between. The CDR3 is 17 amino acids. Germline-derived CDR1 and CDR2 are MGHDK and SYGVNS. CDR3: CASSEGLERLSTDTQYF. CDR3 coding DNA: TGTGCCAGCAGTGAGGGTCTTGAGCGGCTTAGCACAGATACGCAGTATTTT.

In this sample, this clonotype turned up a few times. The gene calls are TRBV7-9 and TRBJ1-6; D gene unclear. The V and J ends lost 0 bases and 10 bases respectively, with 13 bases between them. Germline V gives CDR1 SEHNR, CDR2 FQNEAQ (reference sequence). The CDR3 runs to 15 residues. CDR3: CASSLATGRQSPLHF. The CDR3 nucleotides are TGTGCCAGCAGCTTAGCAACTGGTCGCCAGTCACCCCTCCACTTT.

The chain couples TRBV2 to TRBJ1-5; unclear D gene. CDR3 size: 12 residues. The V and J ends lost 8 bases and 5 bases respectively, with 10 bases between them. Germline CDR1 and CDR2: SNHLY and FYNNEI. The DNA for the CDR3 is TGTGCCAGCCGACCGGACGATCAGCCCCAGCATTTT. This sequence encodes CASRPDDQPQHF. The full variable domain, rest sourced from reference TRBV2 and TRBJ1-5, is EPEVTQTPSHQVTQMGQEVILRCVPISNHLYFYWYRQILGQKVEFLVSFYNNEISEKSEIFDDQFSVERPDGSNFTLKIRSTKLEDSAMYFCASRPDDQPQHFGDGTRLSIL.

This clonotype was picked up a small number of times. The V gene is TRBV5-8, the J gene TRBJ1-1; D not certain. The CDR3 extends over 14 amino acids. Trimming took off 1 base at V and 4 bases at J, with 11 bases between the two ends. The V gene's germline CDR1 is SGHTS and CDR2 YDEGEE. CDR3 sequence reads: CASSLTPGGTEAFF. In nucleotides, the CDR3 is TGTGCCAGCAGCTTGACCCCAGGAGGCACTGAAGCTTTCTTT.